This record looks at one T cell receptor (beta chain) sequence and its context. The data were taken from a study of T cell responses to AZD1222 COVID-19 vaccine. The assay was immunoSEQ multiplex PCR, and TCRdb's table has in-frame clones only and misses some. The sample has 150,000 to 200,000 clones, approximately 87% seen once; the top ten hold 2.5% to 3%. This clonotype originated in an adult in good health. The source material was peripheral blood, sampled on day 0 of MenACWY control vaccination.

CDR3 in DNA: TGTGCCAGCAGCTTAGGGGTGGGCCAGGGCGGCGGTGGCTACACCTTC. It encodes CASSLGVGQGGGGYTF. This chain links TRBV7-3 with TRBJ1-2, with a tentative D call TRBD1 (5 bases). This CDR3 region has 16 residues. Germline V gives CDR1 SGHTA, CDR2 FQGTGA. V lost 2 bases to trimming and J lost 7 bases, with 20 bases between them. The full variable domain, completed using reference TRBV7-3 and TRBJ1-2, is GAGVSQTPSNKVTEKGKYVELRCDPISGHTALYWYRQSLGQGPEFLIYFQGTGAADDSGLPNDRFFAVRPEGSVSTLKIQRTERGDSAVYLCASSLGVGQGGGGYTFGSGTRLTVV.